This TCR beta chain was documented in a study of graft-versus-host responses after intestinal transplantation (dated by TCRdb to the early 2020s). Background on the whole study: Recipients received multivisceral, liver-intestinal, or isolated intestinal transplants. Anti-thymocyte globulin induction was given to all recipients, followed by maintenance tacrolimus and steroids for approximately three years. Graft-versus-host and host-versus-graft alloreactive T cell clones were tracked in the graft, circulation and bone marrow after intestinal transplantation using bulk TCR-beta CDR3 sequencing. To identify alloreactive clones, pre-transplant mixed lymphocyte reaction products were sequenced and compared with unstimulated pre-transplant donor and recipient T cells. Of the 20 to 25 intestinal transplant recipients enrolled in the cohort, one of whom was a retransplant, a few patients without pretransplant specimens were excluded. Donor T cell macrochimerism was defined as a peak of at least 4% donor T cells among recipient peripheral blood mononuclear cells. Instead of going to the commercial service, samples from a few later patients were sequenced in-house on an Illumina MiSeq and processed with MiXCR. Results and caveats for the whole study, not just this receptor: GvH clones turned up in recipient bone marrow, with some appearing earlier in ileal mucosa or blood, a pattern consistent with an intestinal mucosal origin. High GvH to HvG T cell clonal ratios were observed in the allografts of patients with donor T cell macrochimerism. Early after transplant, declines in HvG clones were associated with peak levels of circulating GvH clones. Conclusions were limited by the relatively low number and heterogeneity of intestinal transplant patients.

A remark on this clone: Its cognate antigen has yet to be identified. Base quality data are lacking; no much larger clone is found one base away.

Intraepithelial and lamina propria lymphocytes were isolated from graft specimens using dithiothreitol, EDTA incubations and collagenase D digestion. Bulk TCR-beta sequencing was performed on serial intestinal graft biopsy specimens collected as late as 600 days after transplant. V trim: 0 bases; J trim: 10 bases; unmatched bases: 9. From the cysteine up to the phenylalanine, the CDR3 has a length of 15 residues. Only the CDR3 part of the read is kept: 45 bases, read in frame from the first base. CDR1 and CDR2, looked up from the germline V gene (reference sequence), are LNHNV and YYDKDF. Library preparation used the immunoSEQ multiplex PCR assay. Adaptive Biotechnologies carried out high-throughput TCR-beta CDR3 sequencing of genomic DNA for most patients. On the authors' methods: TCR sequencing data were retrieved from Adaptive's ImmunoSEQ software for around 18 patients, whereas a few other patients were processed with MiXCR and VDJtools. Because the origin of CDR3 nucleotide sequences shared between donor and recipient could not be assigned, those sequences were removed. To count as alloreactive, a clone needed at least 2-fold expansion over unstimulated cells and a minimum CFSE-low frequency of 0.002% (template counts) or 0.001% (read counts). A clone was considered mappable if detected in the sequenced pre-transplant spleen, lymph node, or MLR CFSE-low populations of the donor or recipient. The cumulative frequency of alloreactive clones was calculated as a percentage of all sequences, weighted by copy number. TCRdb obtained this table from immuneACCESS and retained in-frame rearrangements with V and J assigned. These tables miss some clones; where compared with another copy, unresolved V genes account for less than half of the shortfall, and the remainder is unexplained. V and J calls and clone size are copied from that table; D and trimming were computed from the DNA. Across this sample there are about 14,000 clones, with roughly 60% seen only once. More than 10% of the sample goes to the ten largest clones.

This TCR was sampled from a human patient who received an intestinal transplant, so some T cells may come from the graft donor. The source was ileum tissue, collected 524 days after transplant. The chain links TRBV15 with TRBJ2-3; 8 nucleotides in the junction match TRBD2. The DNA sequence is TGTGCCACCAGCAGAGATCTAGAGGGTAGCGGGGCGCAGTATTTT. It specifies CATSRDLEGSGAQYF. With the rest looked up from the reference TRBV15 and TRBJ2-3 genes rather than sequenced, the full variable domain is DAMVIQNPRYQVTQFGKPVTLSCSQTLNHNVMYWYQQKSSQAPKLLFHYYDKDFNNEADTPDNFQSRRPNTSFCFLDIRSPGLGDTAMYLCATSRDLEGSGAQYFGPGTRLTVL.